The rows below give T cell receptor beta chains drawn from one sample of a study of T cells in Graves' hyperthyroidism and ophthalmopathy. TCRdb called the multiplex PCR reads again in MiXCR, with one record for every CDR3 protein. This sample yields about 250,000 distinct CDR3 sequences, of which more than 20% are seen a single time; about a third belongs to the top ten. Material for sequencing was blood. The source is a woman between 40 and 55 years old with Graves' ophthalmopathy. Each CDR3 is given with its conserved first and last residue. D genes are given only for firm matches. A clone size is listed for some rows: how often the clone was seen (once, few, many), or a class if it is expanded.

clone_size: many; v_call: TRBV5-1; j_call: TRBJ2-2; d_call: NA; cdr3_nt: TGCGCCAGCAGCGGCCCGGAGGGCGCCACCGGGGAGCTGTTTTTT; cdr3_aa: CASSGPEGATGELFF
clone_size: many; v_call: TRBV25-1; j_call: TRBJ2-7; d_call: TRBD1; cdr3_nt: TGTGCCAGCAGTGAGGCTGGGACAGAAGGCGAGCAGTACTTC; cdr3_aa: CASSEAGTEGEQYF
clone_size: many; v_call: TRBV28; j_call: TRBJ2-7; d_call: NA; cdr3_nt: TGTGCCAGCGCCACCCCCTACGAGCAGTACTTC; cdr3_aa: CASATPYEQYF
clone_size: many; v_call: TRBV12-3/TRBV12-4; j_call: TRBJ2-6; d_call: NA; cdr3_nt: TGTGCCAGCAGTGTTCCACAGGGTTACTCTGGGGCCAACGTCCTGACTTTC; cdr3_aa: CASSVPQGYSGANVLTF
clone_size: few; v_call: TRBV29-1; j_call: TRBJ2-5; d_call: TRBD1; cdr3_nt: TGCAGCGTAACTCGAAACAGGGGACCAGAGACCCAGTACTTC; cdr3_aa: CSVTRNRGPETQYF
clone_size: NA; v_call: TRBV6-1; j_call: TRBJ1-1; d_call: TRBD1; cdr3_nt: TGTGCCAGCAGTCCATCAAACAGGGGGACGGTAGCTTTCTTT; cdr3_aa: CASSPSNRGTVAFF
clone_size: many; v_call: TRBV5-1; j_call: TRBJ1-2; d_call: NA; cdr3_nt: TGCGCCAGCAGCTTGGGGAATTCTAACTATGGCTACACCTTC; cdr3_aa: CASSLGNSNYGYTF
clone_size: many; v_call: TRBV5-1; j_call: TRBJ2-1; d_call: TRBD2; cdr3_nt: TGCGCCAGCAGCTCTAGCGGGGCAGGTTACAATGAGCAGTTCTTC; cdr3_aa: CASSSSGAGYNEQFF
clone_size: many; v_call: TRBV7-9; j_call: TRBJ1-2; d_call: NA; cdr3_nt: TGTGCCAGCAGCTCGGCCAAACAGGGCAACTATGGCTACACCTTC; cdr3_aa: CASSSAKQGNYGYTF
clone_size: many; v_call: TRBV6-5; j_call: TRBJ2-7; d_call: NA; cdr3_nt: TGTGCCAGCAGTTACTCGGAGGGTAGTTCGACCTACGAGCAGTACTTC; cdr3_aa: CASSYSEGSSTYEQYF